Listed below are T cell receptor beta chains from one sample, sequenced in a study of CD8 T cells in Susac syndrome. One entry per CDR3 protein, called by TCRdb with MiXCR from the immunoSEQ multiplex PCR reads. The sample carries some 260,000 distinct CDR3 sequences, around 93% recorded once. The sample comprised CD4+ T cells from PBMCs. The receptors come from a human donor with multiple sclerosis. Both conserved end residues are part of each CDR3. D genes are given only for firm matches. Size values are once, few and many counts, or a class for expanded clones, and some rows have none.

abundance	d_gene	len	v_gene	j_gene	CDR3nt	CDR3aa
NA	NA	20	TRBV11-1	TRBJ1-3	TGTGCCAGCAGCTTTCCCGCCGGGAGGGATAGCGTAGGAGCTGGAAACACCATATATTTT	CASSFPAGRDSVGAGNTIYF
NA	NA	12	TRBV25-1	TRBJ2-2	TGTGCCAGCACCAAAGGAACCGGGGAGCTGTTTTTT	CASTKGTGELFF
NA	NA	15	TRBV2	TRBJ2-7	TGTGCCCTCCCCCCGGCGGCGCCAAGCTCCTACGAGCAGTACTTC	CALPPAAPSSYEQYF
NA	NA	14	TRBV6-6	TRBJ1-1	TGTGCCAGCAGTACGGACAGAGCCTTCACTGAAGCTTTCTTT	CASSTDRAFTEAFF
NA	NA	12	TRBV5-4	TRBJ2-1	TGTGCCAGCAGCTTGGCTAGCTCTGAGCAGTTCTTC	CASSLASSEQFF
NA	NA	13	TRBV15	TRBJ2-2	TGTGCCACCAGCAGAGGGGCAGCTCGGGAGCTGTTTTTT	CATSRGAARELFF
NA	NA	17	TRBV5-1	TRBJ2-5	TGCGCCAGCAGCCTAACGGGGTTAGCCCTACCCCAAGAGACCCAGTACTTC	CASSLTGLALPQETQYF
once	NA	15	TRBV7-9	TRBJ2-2	TGTGCCAGCAGCCCTGGAGGGAGGTCCACCGGGGAGCTGTTTTTT	CASSPGGRSTGELFF
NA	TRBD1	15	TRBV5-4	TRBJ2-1	TGTGCCAGCAGCGCAACAGGGGTCTCCTACAATGAGCAGTTCTTC	CASSATGVSYNEQFF
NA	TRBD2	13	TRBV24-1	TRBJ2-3	TGTGCCACCAGTGATCAGACTAGCGGGGGGCAGTATTTT	CATSDQTSGGQYF
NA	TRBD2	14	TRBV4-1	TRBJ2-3	TGCGCCAGCAGCCAAGGGGGACCTAGCGGCACGCAGTATTTT	CASSQGGPSGTQYF
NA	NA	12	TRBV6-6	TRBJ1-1	TGTGCCAGCAGTTACCGGGACTTTGAAGCTTTCTTT	CASSYRDFEAFF
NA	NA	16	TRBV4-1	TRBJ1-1	TGCGCCAGCAGCCGGGGGAGGAAGGGGGTGAACACTGAAGCTTTCTTT	CASSRGRKGVNTEAFF
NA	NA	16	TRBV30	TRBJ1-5	TGTGCCTGGAGTGGACGGGGACGGGATAAAAATCAGCCCCAGCATTTT	CAWSGRGRDKNQPQHF
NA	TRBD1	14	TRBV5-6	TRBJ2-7	TGTGCCAGCAGCCTGACAGGGGGTTTCTACGAGCAGTACTTC	CASSLTGGFYEQYF
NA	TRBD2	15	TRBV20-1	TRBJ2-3	TGCAGCGCGCGCCAAAGGCGGGGGGGGGCAGATACGCAGTATTTT	CSARQRRGGADTQYF
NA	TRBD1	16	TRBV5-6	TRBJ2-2	TGTGCCAGCAGCTTGGTTCGACAGGGAAACACCGGGGAGCTGTTTTTT	CASSLVRQGNTGELFF
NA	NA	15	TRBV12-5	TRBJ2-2	TGTGCTAGTGGTTTGAGGGCAGCGAACACCGGGGAGCTGTTTTTT	CASGLRAANTGELFF
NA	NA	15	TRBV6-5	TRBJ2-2	TGTGCCAGCAGTTTCTCACAGGCGGTTGACGGGGAGCTGTTTTTT	CASSFSQAVDGELFF
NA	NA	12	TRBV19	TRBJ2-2	TGTGCCAGTACTCCACCGGGCGGGGAGCTGTTTTTT	CASTPPGGELFF
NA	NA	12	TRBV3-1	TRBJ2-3	TGTGCCAGCAGCCAAAGTCAAGATACGCAGTATTTT	CASSQSQDTQYF
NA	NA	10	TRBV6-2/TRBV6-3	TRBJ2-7	TGTGCCACCCAGGGTTACGAGCAGTACTTC	CATQGYEQYF